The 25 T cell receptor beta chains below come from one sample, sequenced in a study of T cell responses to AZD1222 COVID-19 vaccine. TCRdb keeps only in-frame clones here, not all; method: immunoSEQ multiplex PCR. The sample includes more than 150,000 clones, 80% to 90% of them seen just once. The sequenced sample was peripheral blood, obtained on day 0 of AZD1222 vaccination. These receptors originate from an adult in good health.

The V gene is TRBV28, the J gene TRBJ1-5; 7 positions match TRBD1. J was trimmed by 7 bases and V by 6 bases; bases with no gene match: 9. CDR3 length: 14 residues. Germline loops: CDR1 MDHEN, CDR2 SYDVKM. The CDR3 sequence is CASSPDRVRQPQHF. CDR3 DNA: TGTGCCAGCAGCCCCGACAGGGTCCGGCAGCCCCAGCATTTT.

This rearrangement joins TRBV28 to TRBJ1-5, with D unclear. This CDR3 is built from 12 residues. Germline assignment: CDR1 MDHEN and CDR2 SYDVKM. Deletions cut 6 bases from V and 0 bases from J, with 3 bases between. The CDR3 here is CASSDSNQPQHF. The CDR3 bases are TGTGCCAGCAGCGATAGCAATCAGCCCCAGCATTTT. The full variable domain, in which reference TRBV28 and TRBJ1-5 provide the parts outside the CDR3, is DVKVTQSSRYLVKRTGEKVFLECVQDMDHENMFWYRQDPGLGLRLIYFSYDVKMKEKGDIPEGYSVSREKKERFSLILESASTNQTSMYLCASSDSNQPQHFGDGTRLSIL.

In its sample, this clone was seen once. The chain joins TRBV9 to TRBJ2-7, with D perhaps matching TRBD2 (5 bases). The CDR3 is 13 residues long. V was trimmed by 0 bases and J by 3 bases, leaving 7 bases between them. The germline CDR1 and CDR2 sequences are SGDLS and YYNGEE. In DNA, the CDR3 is TGTGCCAGCAGCGTAGGGGAGAGCTACGAGCAGTACTTC. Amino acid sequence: CASSVGESYEQYF.

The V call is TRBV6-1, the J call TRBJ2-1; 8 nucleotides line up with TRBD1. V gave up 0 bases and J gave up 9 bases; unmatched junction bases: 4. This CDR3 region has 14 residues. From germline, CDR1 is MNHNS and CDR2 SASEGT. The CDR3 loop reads CASSEARGLGEQFF. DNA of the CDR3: TGTGCCAGCAGTGAAGCCAGGGGGCTGGGTGAGCAGTTCTTC.

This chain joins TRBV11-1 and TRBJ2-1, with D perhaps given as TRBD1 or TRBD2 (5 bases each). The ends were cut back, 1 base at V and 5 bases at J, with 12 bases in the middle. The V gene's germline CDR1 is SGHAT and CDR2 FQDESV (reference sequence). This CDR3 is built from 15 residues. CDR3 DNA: TGTGCCAGCAGCTTAGAAGGCCAGGGACACAATGAGCAGTTCTTC. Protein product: CASSLEGQGHNEQFF.

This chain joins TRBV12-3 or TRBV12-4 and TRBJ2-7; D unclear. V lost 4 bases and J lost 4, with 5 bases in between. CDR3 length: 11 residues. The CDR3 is CASSSRYEQYF. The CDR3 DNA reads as TGTGCCAGCAGTTCTAGATACGAGCAGTACTTC.

CDR3 nucleotides: TGTGCCAGCAGTCGATCGGGCGGGGCCAAAAACATTCAGTACTTC. This codes for CASSRSGGAKNIQYF. The rearrangement uses TRBV6-6 and TRBJ2-4; TRBD2 is a possible D gene (5 bases). There are 15 residues in the CDR3. The germline V gene encodes CDR1 MNHNY and CDR2 SVGAGI (reference sequence). The V end lost 5 bases, the J end lost 1 base, and 12 bases lay between the germline ends.

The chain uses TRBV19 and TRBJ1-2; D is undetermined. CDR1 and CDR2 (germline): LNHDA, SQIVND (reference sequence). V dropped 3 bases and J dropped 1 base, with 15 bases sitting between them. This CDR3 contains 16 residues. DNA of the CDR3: TGTGCCAGTAGTATTGGGTCGGGCAGAGATAACTATGGCTACACCTTC. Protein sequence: CASSIGSGRDNYGYTF.

CDR3 sequence reads: CASSSTSGSMGEQFF. CDR3 DNA sequence: TGTGCCAGCAGCTCGACTAGCGGGAGTATGGGTGAGCAGTTCTTC. This chain connects TRBV7-9 to TRBJ2-1; 12 nucleotides align to TRBD2. V shed 4 bases, J shed 9 bases, and the junction held 7 bases outside the gene matches. Germline values: CDR1 SEHNR, CDR2 FQNEAQ (reference sequence). The CDR3 is 15 residues long.

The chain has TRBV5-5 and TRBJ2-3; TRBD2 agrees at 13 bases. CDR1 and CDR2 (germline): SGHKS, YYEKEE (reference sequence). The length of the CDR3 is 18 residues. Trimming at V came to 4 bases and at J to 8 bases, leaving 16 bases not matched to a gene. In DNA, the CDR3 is TGTGCCAGCAGCGCGCGACGGGGACTAGCGGGACCTGGCGGTACGCAGTATTTT. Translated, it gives CASSARRGLAGPGGTQYF.

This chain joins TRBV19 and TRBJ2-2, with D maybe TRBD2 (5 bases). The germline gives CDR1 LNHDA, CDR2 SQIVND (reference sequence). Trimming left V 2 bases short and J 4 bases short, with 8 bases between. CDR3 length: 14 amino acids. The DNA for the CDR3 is TGTGCCAGTAGTATACTAGCCGCCACCGGGGAGCTGTTTTTT. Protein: CASSILAATGELFF.

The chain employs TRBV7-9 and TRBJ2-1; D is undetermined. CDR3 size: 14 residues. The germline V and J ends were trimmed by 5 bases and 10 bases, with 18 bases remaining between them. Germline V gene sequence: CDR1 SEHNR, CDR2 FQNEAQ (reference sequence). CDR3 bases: TGTGCCAGCAGCGAGAGTGGTAGTCTCAGGGAGCAGTTCTTC. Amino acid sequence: CASSESGSLREQFF.

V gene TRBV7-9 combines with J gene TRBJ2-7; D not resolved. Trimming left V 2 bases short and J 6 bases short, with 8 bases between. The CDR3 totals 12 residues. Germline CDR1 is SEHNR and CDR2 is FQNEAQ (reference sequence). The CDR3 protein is CASSLTAGEQYF. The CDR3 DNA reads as TGTGCCAGCAGCTTAACTGCAGGCGAGCAGTACTTC.

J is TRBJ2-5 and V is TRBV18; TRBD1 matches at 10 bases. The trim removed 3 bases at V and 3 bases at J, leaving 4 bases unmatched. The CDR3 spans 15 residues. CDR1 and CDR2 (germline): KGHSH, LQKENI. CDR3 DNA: TGTGCCAGCTCACCCCAGGGACAGGGGAAAGAGACCCAGTACTTC. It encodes CASSPQGQGKETQYF.

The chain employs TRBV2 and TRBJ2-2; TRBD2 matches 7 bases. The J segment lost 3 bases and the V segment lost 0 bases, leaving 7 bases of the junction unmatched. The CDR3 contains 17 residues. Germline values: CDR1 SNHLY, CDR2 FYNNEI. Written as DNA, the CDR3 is TGTGCCAGCAGTGAAGCGAGCGGGGCTATTTACACCGGGGAGCTGTTTTTT. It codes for CASSEASGAIYTGELFF.

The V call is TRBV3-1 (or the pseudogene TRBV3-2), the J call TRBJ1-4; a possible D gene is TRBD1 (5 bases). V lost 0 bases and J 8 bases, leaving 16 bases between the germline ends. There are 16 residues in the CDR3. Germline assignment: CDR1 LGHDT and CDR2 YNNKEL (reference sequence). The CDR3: CASSQDRAGSREKLFF. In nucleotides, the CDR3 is TGTGCCAGCAGCCAAGATCGGGCAGGGTCGCGGGAAAAACTGTTTTTT.

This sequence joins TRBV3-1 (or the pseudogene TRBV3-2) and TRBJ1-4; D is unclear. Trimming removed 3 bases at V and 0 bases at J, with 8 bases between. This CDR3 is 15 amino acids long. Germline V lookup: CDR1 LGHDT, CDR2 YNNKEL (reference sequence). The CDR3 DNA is TGTGCCAGCAGCCACCGGACGGCAACTAATGAAAAACTGTTTTTT. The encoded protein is CASSHRTATNEKLFF.

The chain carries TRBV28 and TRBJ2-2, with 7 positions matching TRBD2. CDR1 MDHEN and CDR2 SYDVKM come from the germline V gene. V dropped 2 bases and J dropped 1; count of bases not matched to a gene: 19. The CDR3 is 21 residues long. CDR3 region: CASSLNFRYLAAGMNTGELFF. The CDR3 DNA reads TGTGCCAGCAGTTTAAATTTTCGGTACCTAGCGGCGGGAATGAACACCGGGGAGCTGTTTTTT.

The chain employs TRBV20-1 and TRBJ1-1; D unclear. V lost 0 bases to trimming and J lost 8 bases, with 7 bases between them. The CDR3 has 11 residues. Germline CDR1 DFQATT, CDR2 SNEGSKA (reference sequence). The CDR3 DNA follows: TGCAGTGCTAGAGATTTAGCGGAAGCTTTCTTT. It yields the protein CSARDLAEAFF.

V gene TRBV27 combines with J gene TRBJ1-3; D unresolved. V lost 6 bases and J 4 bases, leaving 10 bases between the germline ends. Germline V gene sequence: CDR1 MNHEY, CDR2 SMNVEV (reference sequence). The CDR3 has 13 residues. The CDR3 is CASRPSGGNTIYF. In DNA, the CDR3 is TGTGCCAGCAGACCCAGTGGGGGAAACACCATATATTTT.

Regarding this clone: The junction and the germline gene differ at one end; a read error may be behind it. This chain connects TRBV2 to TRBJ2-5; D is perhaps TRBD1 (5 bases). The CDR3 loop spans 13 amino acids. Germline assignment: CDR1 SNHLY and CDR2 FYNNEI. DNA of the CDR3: TGTGCCAGCAGTGTACGCAGGGAAGAGATCCAGTACTTC. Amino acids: CASSVRREEIQYF.

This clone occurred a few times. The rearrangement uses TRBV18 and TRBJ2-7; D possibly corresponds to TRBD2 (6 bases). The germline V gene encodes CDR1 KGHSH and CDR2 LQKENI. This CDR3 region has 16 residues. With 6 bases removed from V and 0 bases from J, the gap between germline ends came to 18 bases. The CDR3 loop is CASSRGGAASSYEQYF. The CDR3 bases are TGTGCCAGCTCCCGGGGCGGGGCTGCTAGCTCCTACGAGCAGTACTTC.

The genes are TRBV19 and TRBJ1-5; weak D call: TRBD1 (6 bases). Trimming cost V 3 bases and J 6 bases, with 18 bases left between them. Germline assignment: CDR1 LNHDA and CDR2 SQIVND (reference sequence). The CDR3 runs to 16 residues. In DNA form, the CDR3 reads TGTGCCAGTAGTATTCTCCACGGGGGGCTGGTTCAGCCCCAGCATTTT. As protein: CASSILHGGLVQPQHF. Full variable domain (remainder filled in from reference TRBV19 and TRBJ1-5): DGGITQSPKYLFRKEGQNVTLSCEQNLNHDAMYWYRQDPGQGLRLIYYSQIVNDFQKGDIAEGYSVSREKKESFPLTVTSAQKNPTAFYLCASSILHGGLVQPQHFGDGTRLSIL.

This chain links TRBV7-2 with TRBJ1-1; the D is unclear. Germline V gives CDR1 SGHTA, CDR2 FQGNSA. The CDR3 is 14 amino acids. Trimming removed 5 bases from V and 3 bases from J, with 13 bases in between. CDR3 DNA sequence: TGTGCCAGCAGCGCCCGGCGGGTGGACACTGAAGCTTTCTTT. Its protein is CASSARRVDTEAFF. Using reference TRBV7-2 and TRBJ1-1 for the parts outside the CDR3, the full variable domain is GAGVSQSPSNKVTEKGKDVELRCDPISGHTALYWYRQSLGQGLEFLIYFQGNSAPDKSGLPSDRFSAERTGGSVSTLTIQRTQQEDSAVYLCASSARRVDTEAFFGQGTRLTVV.

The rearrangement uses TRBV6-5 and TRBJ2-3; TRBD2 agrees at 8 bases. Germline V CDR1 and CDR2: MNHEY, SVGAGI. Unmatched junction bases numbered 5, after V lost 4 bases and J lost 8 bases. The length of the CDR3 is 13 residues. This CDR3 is CASSSGGQVTQYF. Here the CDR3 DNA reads TGTGCCAGCAGTTCGGGGGGGCAAGTTACGCAGTATTTT.